A single sample gave rise to the 6 T cell receptor beta chains below, sequenced in a study of blood T cell repertoires in COVID-19. The method was immunoSEQ multiplex PCR; TCRdb's version includes in-frame clones alone and lacks a portion of them. The sample has 84,000 or so clones; 80% to 90% are singletons. The sequencing sample was made of peripheral blood. Receptors originate from a woman of 80 years or more with acute or convalescent COVID-19.

This clone was recorded a few times. Here the CDR3 DNA reads TGCGCCAGCAGCTTGGGTGGGACAGGGTCCAATGAGCAGTTCTTC. It codes for CASSLGGTGSNEQFF. The chain has TRBV5-1 and TRBJ2-1; 9 nucleotides align to TRBD1. The V gene's germline CDR1 is SGHRS and CDR2 YFSETQ. V dropped 0 bases and J dropped 6; count of bases not matched to a gene: 4. This CDR3 has 15 amino acids.

In its sample, this clone was seen a few times. The chain employs TRBV24-1 and TRBJ2-2; TRBD2 aligns across 7 bases. This CDR3 has 16 amino acids. CDR1 is KGHDR and CDR2 is SFDVKD in the germline V gene. J was trimmed by 6 bases and V by 5 bases; bases with no gene match: 11. CDR3 region: CATSGASGLGPGELFF. CDR3 coding DNA: TGTGCCACCAGTGGGGCTAGCGGATTGGGCCCCGGGGAGCTGTTTTTT.

This sequence joins TRBV11-2 and TRBJ2-1, with 16 bases matching TRBD2. The CDR3 covers 17 residues. The germline gives CDR1 SGHAT, CDR2 FQNNGV. V shed 5 bases and J 7 bases; nucleotides not matched to a gene: 8. CDR3 region: CASSRGTSGGVNNEQFF. CDR3 DNA: TGTGCCAGCAGCCGAGGGACTAGCGGGGGGGTGAATAATGAGCAGTTCTTC.

The V gene is TRBV4-3, the J gene TRBJ1-1; 7 positions match TRBD1. V lost 0 bases, J lost 6 bases, and 4 bases stayed unmatched. Germline CDR1 is LGHNA and CDR2 is YSLEER. The length of the CDR3 is 14 residues. DNA for the CDR3: TGCGCCAGCAGCCAAGATATGACAGGGTCTGAAGCTTTCTTT. Amino acid sequence: CASSQDMTGSEAFF.

The rearrangement links TRBV28 to TRBJ2-7; maybe TRBD2 (7 bases). Trimming took 10 bases from V and 1 from J, leaving 17 bases between them. Per the germline V gene, CDR1 is MDHEN and CDR2 is SYDVKM. The CDR3 sequence is 14 residues long. The DNA of the CDR3 is TGTGCCACGTTTGGGGGGGCCTCGTCCTACGAGCAGTACTTC. It specifies CATFGGASSYEQYF.

This clone was seen more than once but under ten times. This rearrangement joins TRBV30 to TRBJ1-4; 7 bases are a match to TRBD1. Losses at the gene ends were 3 bases for V and 4 bases for J; bases not matched to a gene: 11. The CDR3 totals 16 residues. Per germline, CDR1 GTSNPN and CDR2 SVGIG (reference sequence). The CDR3 DNA is TGTGCCTGGAGCACGAGACCGACAGGGCATAATGAAAAACTGTTTTTT. It specifies CAWSTRPTGHNEKLFF.